A single sample gave rise to the 3 T cell receptor beta chains below, sequenced in a study of T cells in localized non-small cell lung cancer. Generated by immunoSEQ multiplex PCR, the TCRdb table keeps only in-frame clones and is missing some. The sample carries around 78,000 clones, approximately 80% recorded once. Sequencing used peripheral blood, obtained before any cancer treatment. The receptors shown here come from a female donor at least 60 years old with stage I lung adenocarcinoma.

V usage is TRBV23-1 and J usage is TRBJ1-4; 9 positions match TRBD1. TRBV23-1 is an open reading frame, and its role is uncertain. The CDR3 runs to 14 residues. V dropped 8 bases and J dropped 8; count of bases not matched to a gene: 9. The CDR3 sequence: CASATGTGREKLFF. The CDR3 bases are TGCGCCAGCGCGACCGGGACAGGGAGGGAAAAACTGTTTTTT.

CDR3 in amino acids: CASSYLAARGEQFF. For the CDR3, the DNA is TGTGCCAGCAGTTACCTAGCGGCTCGCGGTGAGCAGTTCTTC. The gene calls are TRBV6-6 and TRBJ2-1, with TRBD2 matching over 7 bases. J was trimmed by 9 bases and V by 2 bases; bases with no gene match: 7. The CDR3 is made up of 14 amino acids. Per the germline V gene, CDR1 is MNHNY and CDR2 is SVGAGI (reference sequence).

This chain's CDR3 is CASGLAGADTQYF. For the CDR3, the DNA is TGTGCCAGTGGACTAGCGGGAGCAGATACGCAGTATTTT. V is TRBV5-4 and J is TRBJ2-3; TRBD2 matches 13 bases. CDR1 and CDR2 (germline): SGHNT, YYREEE (reference sequence). Trimming cost V 8 bases and J 4 bases; bases outside gene matches: 1. There are 13 residues in the CDR3.